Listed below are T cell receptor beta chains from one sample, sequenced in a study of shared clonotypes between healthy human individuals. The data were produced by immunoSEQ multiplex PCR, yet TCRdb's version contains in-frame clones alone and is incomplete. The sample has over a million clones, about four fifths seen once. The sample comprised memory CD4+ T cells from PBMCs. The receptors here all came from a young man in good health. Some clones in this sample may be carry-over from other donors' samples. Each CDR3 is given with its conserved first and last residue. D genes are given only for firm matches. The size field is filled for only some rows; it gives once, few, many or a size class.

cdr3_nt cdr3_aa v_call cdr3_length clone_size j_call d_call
TGTGCCAGCAACTCGCCGCAGACAGATACGCAGTATTTT CASNSPQTDTQYF TRBV7-9 13 - TRBJ2-3 -
TGTGCCAGCAGTACCAGACTAGCGGGAGGAGCTGGGGAGCAGTACTTC CASSTRLAGGAGEQYF TRBV27 16 - TRBJ2-7 TRBD2
TGTGCCAGCAGCCTTACAGGGGCGGACACTGAAGCTTTCTTT CASSLTGADTEAFF TRBV7-3 14 few TRBJ1-1 TRBD1
TGTGCCAGCAGTGAAGTGGGGAGCTCCTACGAGCAGTACTTC CASSEVGSSYEQYF TRBV6-1 14 - TRBJ2-7 -
TGTGCCAGCAGCGTGGTCGCCGGGGGTGAGACCCAGTACTTC CASSVVAGGETQYF TRBV7-6 14 - TRBJ2-5 -
TGTGCCAGCTCACCAACGGATCCCCTGACTAGCGGGAGGCGAAGTGAGCAGTTCTTC CASSPTDPLTSGRRSEQFF TRBV18 19 - TRBJ2-1 TRBD2
TGTGCCGCCCGGACCCTCGTGGGCACCGGGGAGCTGTTTTTT CAARTLVGTGELFF TRBV10-3 14 many TRBJ2-2 -
TGCAGTGCTAGGCGGGCGGACGAGCAGTACTTC CSARRADEQYF TRBV20-1 11 - TRBJ2-7 -
TGCGCCAGCAGCGTTCACGACCGACTAAACTCTGGGGCCAACGTCCTGACTTTC CASSVHDRLNSGANVLTF TRBV5-1 18 - TRBJ2-6 -
TGTGCCAGCAGCTTAGCGAACAGGCCTAACGGCTACACCTTC CASSLANRPNGYTF TRBV7-2 14 - TRBJ1-2 -
TGTGCCAGCCTTCCTTGGGGGACTAGCTCCTACGAGCAGTACTTC CASLPWGTSSYEQYF TRBV6-1 15 - TRBJ2-7 TRBD2
TGTGCCAGCAGTGAACGGGGACGGACAGGGGGGACCCAGTACTTC CASSERGRTGGTQYF TRBV6-1 15 - TRBJ2-5 TRBD1
TGTGCCAGCAGTTACTCTCACTCGAGCACCGGGGAGCTGTTTTTT CASSYSHSSTGELFF TRBV6-5 15 - TRBJ2-2 -
TGTGCCAGCAGTGACGGTACCGGGACCCCTTACTTC CASSDGTGTPYF TRBV6-4 12 - TRBJ2-7 -
TGTGCCAGCTCACGACAGGGCGAGCAGTACTTC CASSRQGEQYF TRBV18 11 - TRBJ2-7 TRBD1
TGTGCCTGGAGCGGGGACAGCGCCTATGAAGCTTTCTTT CAWSGDSAYEAFF TRBV30 13 few TRBJ1-1 TRBD1
TGCGCCAGCAGCTTGAACAGGGGGGACTATGGCTACACCTTC CASSLNRGDYGYTF TRBV5-1 14 once TRBJ1-2 TRBD1
TGTGCCAGCAGTTTATTTCGTACTGGGGCCAACGTCCTGACTTTC CASSLFRTGANVLTF TRBV28 15 - TRBJ2-6 -
TGTGCCAGCACCGGGGGACAGGGTGAGACCCAGTACTTC CASTGGQGETQYF TRBV2 13 once TRBJ2-5 TRBD1
TGTGCCAGCAGCTTGGCCGACGAGCAGTACTTC CASSLADEQYF TRBV4-2 11 - TRBJ2-7 -
TGTGCCAGCAGCATCTTCGGGACTAGCGGCTACGAGCAGTACTTC CASSIFGTSGYEQYF TRBV9 15 - TRBJ2-7 TRBD2
TGTGCCAGTAGTATTCACAGGGGGAGAAGTCAGCCCCAGCATTTT CASSIHRGRSQPQHF TRBV19 15 - TRBJ1-5 TRBD1
TGTGCCAGCTCATCCCTATCCCAGGGCCCGGATGGCAATCAGCCCCAGCATTTT CASSSLSQGPDGNQPQHF TRBV18 18 - TRBJ1-5 -